This TCR beta chain was recorded in a study of cytomegalovirus exposure and HLA in healthy donors. CDR1 and CDR2 (germline): SGHVS, FNYEAQ. V was pared by 1 base and J by 4 bases, with 20 bases between. The CDR3 totals 18 residues. The table lists this clone with a few counts. The antigen remains unidentified. Study-wide findings and caveats: The Asian-associated ancestry cluster reportedly had fewer N-insertions than the approximately 650-donor mean in a later analysis. The authors judged a highly shared variant cluster likely a sequencing artifact.

The PCR made use of 60 Vbeta and 13 Jbeta primers. The method was immunoSEQ multiplex PCR; TCRdb's version includes in-frame clones alone and lacks a portion of them. The data contain some 140,000 clones, roughly 78% of them singletons. This chain joins TRBV7-6 and TRBJ1-3; D not certain. The sequencing sample was made of PBMCs. This TCR derives from a man in his fifties in good health and CMV-seropositive. In nucleotides, the CDR3 is TGTGCCAGCAGCTTAGTACAGTTCTTAGGATCGGCGGGAAACACCATATATTTT. It yields the protein CASSLVQFLGSAGNTIYF.